This TCR beta chain was observed in a study of molecular identifiers for immune sequencing clone quantification. Regarding the study as a whole: Clones that had above 20 RNA copies took up over 99% of effector molecules but under 1% in naive cells.

The CDR3 is 15 residues long. The ends were cut back, 4 bases at V and 2 bases at J, with 15 bases in the middle. Germline V gives CDR1 SGHRS, CDR2 YFSETQ. TCRdb redid the calling of the PCR reads with MiXCR, one entry per CDR3 protein. The sample lists about 640,000 distinct CDR3 sequences; less than 20% were seen once. CD8+CD4-CCR7+CD45RA+ cells were sorted as naive CD8 T cells. There are many counts of this clonotype. Antigen: not known. This clonotype was obtained from a human donor in good health. Some libraries in this study had Jurkat cell RNA spiked in. Sequenced: naive CD8+ T cells from blood, with Jurkat cell RNA spiked in. Subset: FACS-sorted CD8+CD4-CCR7+CD45RA+ naive T cells. The chain carries TRBV5-1 and TRBJ2-5, with a possible D match to TRBD1 (5 bases). The CDR3: CASSPRWAGQETQYF. DNA for the CDR3: TGCGCCAGCAGCCCCCGGTGGGCAGGGCAAGAGACCCAGTACTTC.